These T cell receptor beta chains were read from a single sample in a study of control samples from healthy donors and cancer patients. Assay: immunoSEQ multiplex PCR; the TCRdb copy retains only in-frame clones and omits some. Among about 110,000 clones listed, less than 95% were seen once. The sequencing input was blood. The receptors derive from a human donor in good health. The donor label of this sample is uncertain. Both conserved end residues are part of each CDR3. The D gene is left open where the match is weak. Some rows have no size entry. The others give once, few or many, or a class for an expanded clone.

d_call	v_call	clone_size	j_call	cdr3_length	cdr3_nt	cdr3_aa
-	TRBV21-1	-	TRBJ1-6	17	TGTGCCAGCAGCAAAGAGGAGGGCAGCTCCTATAATTCACCCCTCCACTTT	CASSKEEGSSYNSPLHF
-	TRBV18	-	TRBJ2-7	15	TGTGCCAGCTCATCAGTGACAGAAGTACCCTACGAGCAGTACTTC	CASSSVTEVPYEQYF
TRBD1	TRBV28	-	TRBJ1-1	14	TGTGCCAGCAGGGGGACAGGGAAGAACACTGAAGCTTTCTTT	CASRGTGKNTEAFF
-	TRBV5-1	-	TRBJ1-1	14	TGCGCCAGCAGCCCGGGACCGGGTGGGACTGAAGCTTTCTTT	CASSPGPGGTEAFF
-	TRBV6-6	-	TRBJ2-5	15	TGTGCCAGCAGTTACTCATACATAGATCAAGAGACCCAGTACTTC	CASSYSYIDQETQYF
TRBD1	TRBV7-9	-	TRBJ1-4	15	TGTGCCAGCAGCCCGGGGGACAGGACGAATGAAAAACTGTTTTTT	CASSPGDRTNEKLFF
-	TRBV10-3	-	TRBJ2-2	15	TGTGCCATCAGTGATAGTGTCCCCACCGCCGGGGAGCTGTTTTTT	CAISDSVPTAGELFF
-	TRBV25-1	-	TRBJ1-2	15	TGTGCCAGCAGTGTTGAGGGCGGAAGGGGGTATGGCTACACCTTC	CASSVEGGRGYGYTF
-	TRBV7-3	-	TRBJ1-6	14	TGTGCCAGCAGCCTAACGGGGGCTAATTCACCCCTCCACTTT	CASSLTGANSPLHF
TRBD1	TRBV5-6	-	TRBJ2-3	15	TGTGCCAGCAGCGGACAGGGGGGACTCACAGATACGCAGTATTTT	CASSGQGGLTDTQYF
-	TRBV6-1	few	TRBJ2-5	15	TGTGCCAGCAGTGAAATCATGCAGGGAGGAGAGACCCAGTACTTC	CASSEIMQGGETQYF
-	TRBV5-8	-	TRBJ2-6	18	TGTGCCAGCAGCTTAAGTACAGGGAGTTCGTCTGGGGCCAACGTCCTGACTTTC	CASSLSTGSSSGANVLTF
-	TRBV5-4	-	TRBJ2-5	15	TGTGCCAGCAGCTTGGGGCCTTCCAACCAAGAGACCCAGTACTTC	CASSLGPSNQETQYF
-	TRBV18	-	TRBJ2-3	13	TGTGCCAGCTCATTGGCAGGCACAGATACGCAGTATTTT	CASSLAGTDTQYF
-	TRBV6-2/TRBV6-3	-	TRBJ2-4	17	TGTGCCAGCAGTTACGAGTTGGCAGGGGGGTACTACAACATTCAGTACTTC	CASSYELAGGYYNIQYF
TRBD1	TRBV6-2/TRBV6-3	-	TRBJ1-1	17	TGTGCCAGCAGTTCGACGGGGGGGACAGTGATGAACACTGAAGCTTTCTTT	CASSSTGGTVMNTEAFF
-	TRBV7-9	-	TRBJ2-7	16	TGTGCCAGCAGCTCCCAGCCGAAAGGACAGAACTACGAGCAGTACTTC	CASSSQPKGQNYEQYF
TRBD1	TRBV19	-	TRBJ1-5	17	TGTGCCAGTAGTGTCCTCCGGGACAGGGTCAGCAATCAGCCCCAGCATTTT	CASSVLRDRVSNQPQHF
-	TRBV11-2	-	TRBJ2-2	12	TGTGCCAGCAGCCAGACATCCGGGGAGCTGTTTTTT	CASSQTSGELFF
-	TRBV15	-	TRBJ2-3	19	TGTGCCACCAGCCGGATGGGACGCGCAAATTGGGGGACCACAGATACGCAGTATTTT	CATSRMGRANWGTTDTQYF
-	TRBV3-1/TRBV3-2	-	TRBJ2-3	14	TGTGCCAGCAGCCAGAGGGGGGCCACAGATACGCAGTATTTT	CASSQRGATDTQYF
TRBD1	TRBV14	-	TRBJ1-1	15	TGTGCCAGCAGCCACAGAGACAGGGTCAGCACTGAAGCTTTCTTT	CASSHRDRVSTEAFF
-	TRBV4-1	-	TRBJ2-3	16	TGCGCCAGCAGCCAAGAAGCGACCGCACATGTGGATACGCAGTATTTT	CASSQEATAHVDTQYF
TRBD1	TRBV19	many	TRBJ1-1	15	TGTGCCAGTAGCACCGCTACAGGGGGCCCCACTGAAGCTTTCTTT	CASSTATGGPTEAFF